The source of this T cell receptor beta chain is a study of shared clonotypes between healthy human individuals. Study context: The cohort comprised a couple of women and three men. Their ages spanned 18 to 49 years.

In the CD4+ fraction, cells were divided into CD45RA+ naive and CD45RA-negative memory subsets. Measured with immunoSEQ multiplex PCR; TCRdb has only the in-frame clones, and not every one. The sample comprises about 2.4 million clones, 90% to 95% of which are singletons, and roughly 0.15% rests with the top ten. The germline V gene encodes CDR1 ENHRY and CDR2 SYGVKD. The length of the CDR3 is 15 residues. Trimming cost V 1 base and J 5 bases, with 14 bases left between them. V and J are TRBV10-3 and TRBJ1-1; tentative D call: TRBD1 (5 bases). The material sequenced was naive CD4+ T cells sorted from blood. Subset indicated: CD45RA+ positively selected. The receptor's source is a man between 18 and 29 years old in good health. Here the CDR3 reads CAISELGTDITEAFF. In DNA form, the CDR3 reads TGTGCCATCAGTGAGTTAGGGACGGATATAACTGAAGCTTTCTTT.